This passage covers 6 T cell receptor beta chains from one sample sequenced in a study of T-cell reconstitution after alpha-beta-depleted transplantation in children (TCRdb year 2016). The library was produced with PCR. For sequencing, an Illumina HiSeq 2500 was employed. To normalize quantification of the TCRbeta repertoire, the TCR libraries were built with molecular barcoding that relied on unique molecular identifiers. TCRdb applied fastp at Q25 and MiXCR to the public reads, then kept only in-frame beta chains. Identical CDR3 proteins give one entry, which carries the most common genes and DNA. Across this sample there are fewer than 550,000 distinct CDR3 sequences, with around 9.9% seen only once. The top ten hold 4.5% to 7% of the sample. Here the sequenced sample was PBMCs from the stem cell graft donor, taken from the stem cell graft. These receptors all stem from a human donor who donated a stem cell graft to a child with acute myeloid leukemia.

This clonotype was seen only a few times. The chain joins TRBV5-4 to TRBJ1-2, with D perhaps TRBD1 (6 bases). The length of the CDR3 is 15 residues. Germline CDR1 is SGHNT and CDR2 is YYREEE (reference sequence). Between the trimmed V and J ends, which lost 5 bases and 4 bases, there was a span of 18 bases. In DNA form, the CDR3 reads TGTGCCAGCAGTGACCGCGGACAGTCTGCCTATGGCTACACCTTC. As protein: CASSDRGQSAYGYTF.

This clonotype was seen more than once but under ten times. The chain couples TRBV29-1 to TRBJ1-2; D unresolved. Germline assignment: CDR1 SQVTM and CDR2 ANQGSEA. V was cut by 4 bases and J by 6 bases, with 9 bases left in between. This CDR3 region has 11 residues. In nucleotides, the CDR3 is TGCAGCGTTGCGAAGGGAGATGGCTACACCTTC. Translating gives CSVAKGDGYTF.

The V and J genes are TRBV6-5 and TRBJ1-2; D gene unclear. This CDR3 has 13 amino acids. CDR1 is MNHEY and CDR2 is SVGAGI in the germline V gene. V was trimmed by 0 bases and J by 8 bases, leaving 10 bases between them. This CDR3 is CASSYSLANGYTF. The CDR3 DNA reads TGTGCCAGCAGTTACTCCCTGGCAAACGGCTACACCTTC.

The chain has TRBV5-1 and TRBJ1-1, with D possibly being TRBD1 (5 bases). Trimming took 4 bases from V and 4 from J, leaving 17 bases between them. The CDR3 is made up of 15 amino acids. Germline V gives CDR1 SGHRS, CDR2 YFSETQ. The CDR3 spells CASSDPTSGGTEAFF. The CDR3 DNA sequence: TGCGCCAGCAGCGATCCGACCTCGGGGGGCACTGAAGCTTTCTTT.

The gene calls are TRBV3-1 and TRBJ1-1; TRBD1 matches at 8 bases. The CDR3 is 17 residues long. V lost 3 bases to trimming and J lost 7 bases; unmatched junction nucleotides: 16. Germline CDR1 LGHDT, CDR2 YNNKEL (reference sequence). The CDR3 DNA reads TGTGCCAGCAGCCATAAGAAGGGGGGACAGGTTACCAGTGAAGCTTTCTTT. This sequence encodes CASSHKKGGQVTSEAFF.

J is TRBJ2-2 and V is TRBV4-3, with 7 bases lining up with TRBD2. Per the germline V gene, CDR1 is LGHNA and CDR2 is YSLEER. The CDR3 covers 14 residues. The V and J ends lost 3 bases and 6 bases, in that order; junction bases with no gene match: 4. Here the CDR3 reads CASSQLAGAGELFF. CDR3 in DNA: TGCGCCAGCAGCCAGCTTGCGGGAGCCGGGGAGCTGTTTTTT.